Below are 27 T cell receptor beta chains sequenced from a single sample in a study of T cells in Graves' hyperthyroidism and ophthalmopathy. The TCR beta CDR3 regions underwent amplification using RNA transcripts as the source. The study used the HTBI primer set for a first-round RT-PCR of the TCR CDR3. In TCRdb, the multiplex PCR reads were re-called with MiXCR into one record per CDR3 protein. The repertoire holds approximately 480,000 distinct CDR3 sequences, with 20% as singletons. Sequencing was done on a sample of blood. These receptors were obtained from a man aged 18-30 years with Graves' hyperthyroidism.

The sample holds many counts of this clonotype. The chain combines TRBV19 with TRBJ1-2; tentatively, D is TRBD1 (5 bases). Germline-derived CDR1 and CDR2 are LNHDA and SQIVND (reference sequence). The CDR3 consists of 12 residues. The V end was cut by 7 bases, the J end by 4 bases, with 10 bases between. Here the CDR3 reads CASMQGGYGYTF. CDR3 bases: TGTGCCAGTATGCAGGGAGGCTATGGCTACACCTTC.

This clonotype was recorded at least ten times. The chain employs TRBV6-1 and TRBJ1-3; a possible D gene is TRBD1 (5 bases). V lost 8 bases, J lost 4 bases, and 15 bases lay in between. The CDR3 extends over 14 amino acids. Looked up from germline, CDR1 is MNHNS and CDR2 is SASEGT. CDR3 loop: CASRRSGTGNTIYF. The CDR3 DNA is TGTGCCAGCCGCCGATCGGGGACGGGAAACACCATATATTTT.

The chain carries TRBV20-1 and TRBJ2-7; TRBD1 matches at 10 bases. Trimming removed 6 bases from V and 5 bases from J; junction bases left unmatched: 10. The CDR3 extends over 14 amino acids. Germline CDR1 reads DFQATT; CDR2 reads SNEGSKA (reference sequence). CDR3 sequence (DNA): TGCAGTGCAACGACAGGGGGCGAGATGAACGAGCAGTACTTC. Protein product: CSATTGGEMNEQYF.

This clonotype was picked up many times. The rearrangement uses TRBV12-3 or TRBV12-4 and TRBJ1-1; D call uncertain. This CDR3 comprises 12 residues. V lost 6 bases, J lost 2 bases, and 7 bases lay in between. The CDR3 DNA is TGTGCCAGCAGCTTCCTTAACACTGAAGCTTTCTTT. The encoded protein is CASSFLNTEAFF.

Details on this clonotype: An end of the junction does not agree with germline; a read error may underlie this. The chain recombines TRBV15 with TRBJ2-7; D gene ambiguous. This CDR3 has 13 amino acids. Germline-derived CDR1 and CDR2 are LNHNV and YYDKDF (reference sequence). CDR3 loop: CATGRDPSYEQYF. CDR3 in DNA: TGTGCCACCGGCAGAGATCCCTCCTACGAGCAGTACTTC.

A single count supports this clonotype. The chain links TRBV12-3 or TRBV12-4 to TRBJ1-2, with TRBD1 identical over 9 bases. The length of the CDR3 is 14 residues. Trimming took 6 bases from V and 8 from J; bases not matched to a gene: 10. The DNA of the CDR3 is TGTGCCAGCAGCAATTCCGGGACAGGGAGAGGCTACACCTTC. Protein sequence: CASSNSGTGRGYTF.

The table lists this clonotype with many counts. The rearrangement joins TRBV7-2 to TRBJ1-1; D possibly corresponds to TRBD1 (5 bases). The CDR3 sequence is 12 residues long. The V gene lost 6 bases and the J gene lost 6 bases, with 11 bases spanning the gap. CDR1 SGHTA and CDR2 FQGNSA come from the germline V gene. CDR3 in DNA: TGTGCCAGCAGGCAGGACATTTCTGAAGCTTTCTTT. It codes for CASRQDISEAFF.

This clonotype was seen many times. The chain is built from TRBV3-1 and TRBJ2-7, with 8 bases matching TRBD1. Germline-derived CDR1 and CDR2 are LGHDT and YNNKEL (reference sequence). This CDR3 has 15 amino acids. The V gene end was trimmed by 3 bases and the J gene end by 0 bases; junction bases not matched to a gene: 4. The CDR3 nucleotides are TGTGCCAGCAGCCACCGGGACAGGCCCTCCTACGAGCAGTACTTC. It yields the protein CASSHRDRPSYEQYF.

The chain joins TRBV12-3 or TRBV12-4 to TRBJ2-5; 9 nucleotides match TRBD1. The trim removed 9 bases at V and 4 bases at J, leaving 18 bases unmatched. The CDR3 has 17 residues. CDR3 in amino acids: CASHPPKPGQGTETQYF. CDR3 in DNA: TGTGCCAGTCACCCCCCTAAACCGGGACAGGGAACAGAGACCCAGTACTTC.

The chain carries TRBV5-6 and TRBJ2-4, with a possible D match to TRBD2 (6 bases). Germline V gene sequence: CDR1 SGHDT, CDR2 YYEEEE. The CDR3 loop spans 15 amino acids. The V end was cut by 2 bases, the J end by 2 bases, with 11 bases between. The CDR3: CASSFGGQPKNIQYF. In DNA, the CDR3 is TGTGCCAGCAGCTTCGGGGGTCAGCCCAAAAACATTCAGTACTTC.

This clonotype was detected ten times or more. The genes are TRBV19 and TRBJ1-2; TRBD1 agrees at 9 bases. The V and J ends lost 2 bases and 6 bases, in that order; junction bases with no gene match: 13. CDR1 is LNHDA, CDR2 SQIVND, per germline (reference sequence). CDR3 length equals 17 residues. The CDR3 spells CASSIITLQGARDGYTF. DNA for the CDR3: TGTGCCAGTAGTATAATAACCTTACAGGGGGCTAGAGATGGCTACACCTTC.

In this sample, this clonotype turned up a few times. The V and J genes are TRBV27 and TRBJ1-2, with D hard to call. Germline assignment: CDR1 MNHEY and CDR2 SMNVEV (reference sequence). V shed 5 bases and J shed 6 bases, with 13 bases lying between them. The CDR3 contains 13 residues. The DNA for the CDR3 is TGTGCCAGCAGTAATTGGGGTGGAGATGGCTACACCTTC. Translation gives CASSNWGGDGYTF.

V and J are TRBV5-1 and TRBJ2-5; 8 positions agree with TRBD1. CDR3 size: 16 residues. V dropped 4 bases and J dropped 9; count of bases not matched to a gene: 17. CDR1 and CDR2 (germline): SGHRS, YFSETQ. The CDR3 sequence is CASSRPGQGARGAQYF. The CDR3, as DNA: TGCGCCAGCAGCCGGCCGGGCCAGGGGGCTAGAGGGGCCCAGTACTTC.

This clonotype was recorded many times. The chain is built from TRBV27 and TRBJ2-2, with TRBD2 matching 12 bases. This CDR3 region has 17 residues. The V gene end was trimmed by 5 bases and the J gene end by 3 bases; junction bases not matched to a gene: 7. Germline CDR1 and CDR2: MNHEY and SMNVEV (reference sequence). The CDR3 loop reads CASSPHLAGGDTGELFF. The CDR3 DNA is TGTGCCAGCAGTCCCCACCTAGCGGGGGGGGACACCGGGGAGCTGTTTTTT.

This clonotype has a count of ten or more. V and J are TRBV15 and TRBJ2-6; D gene uncertain. Trimming left V 0 bases short and J 1 base short, with 16 bases between. Germline V gene data show CDR1 as LNHNV and CDR2 as YYDKDF (reference sequence). This CDR3 has 19 amino acids. The CDR3 DNA reads TGTGCCACCAGCAGAGAGGGCTCCTGGGAATTTTCTGGGGCCAACGTCCTGACTTTC. This encodes CATSREGSWEFSGANVLTF.

The chain uses TRBV3-1 and TRBJ1-2, with TRBD1 matching 8 bases. Germline trimming cut 4 bases from V and 4 bases from J; bases unmatched to any gene: 11. CDR1 and CDR2 (germline): LGHDT, YNNKEL (reference sequence). The CDR3 loop spans 16 amino acids. In DNA form, the CDR3 reads TGTGCCAGCAGCCCAAGGGGACAGGACCTCTCCTATGGCTACACCTTC. It codes for CASSPRGQDLSYGYTF.

This clonotype was counted at least ten times. The chain couples TRBV20-1 to TRBJ1-1; unclear D gene. V gave up 0 bases and J gave up 3 bases, with 8 bases separating them. The germline V gene encodes CDR1 DFQATT and CDR2 SNEGSKA (reference sequence). This CDR3 spans 13 amino acids. The DNA for the CDR3 is TGCAGTGCTAGAGAAGGTAGCGACACTGAAGCTTTCTTT. Residues: CSAREGSDTEAFF.

The V and J genes are TRBV19 and TRBJ2-7; 8 bases fit TRBD2. Trimming at V came to 4 bases and at J to 7 bases, leaving 9 bases not matched to a gene. CDR1 is LNHDA and CDR2 is SQIVND in the germline V gene (reference sequence). This CDR3 region has 14 residues. CDR3 in DNA: TGTGCCAGTAGTAGCTCCGGGACTAGTCGGGAGCAGTACTTC. As protein: CASSSSGTSREQYF.

The chain recombines TRBV6-1 with TRBJ1-5, with a weak D call TRBD1 (5 bases). V gave up 6 bases and J gave up 2 bases, with 17 bases separating them. CDR1 and CDR2 from the germline V gene are MNHNS and SASEGT. CDR3 length equals 16 residues. DNA of the CDR3: TGTGCCAGCAGCGCGGGTTGGGGGGGAGGCAATCAGCCCCAGCATTTT. Its protein is CASSAGWGGGNQPQHF.

This clonotype was recorded many times. The chain uses TRBV2 and TRBJ1-2, with 8 bases that match TRBD1. Per germline, CDR1 SNHLY and CDR2 FYNNEI. The J segment lost 5 bases and the V segment lost 4 bases, leaving 6 bases of the junction unmatched. The CDR3 totals 14 residues. In DNA, the CDR3 is TGTGCCAGCAGTGCGCAGGGGGCTTGGTATGGCTACACCTTC. It codes for CASSAQGAWYGYTF.

The chain is built from TRBV4-1 and TRBJ2-4; 7 bases fit TRBD1. Germline CDR1 is MGHRA and CDR2 is YSYEKL. With V trimmed by 0 bases and J by 9 bases, 8 bases remained unmatched. This CDR3 has 15 residues. The CDR3 DNA sequence: TGCGCCAGCAGCCAAGATCGGGGACAGCTAGGCATTCAGTACTTC. It codes for CASSQDRGQLGIQYF.

This clonotype was detected ten times or more. The chain employs TRBV20-1 and TRBJ1-2; D possibly corresponds to TRBD1 (6 bases). This CDR3 comprises 13 residues. The ends were cut back, 6 bases at V and 4 bases at J, with 15 bases in the middle. Per germline, CDR1 DFQATT and CDR2 SNEGSKA (reference sequence). The CDR3 bases are TGCAGTGCCGTTTCAGGGGAGCTCTATGGCTACACCTTC. Its translation is CSAVSGELYGYTF.

This clonotype came up many times. This chain uses TRBV9 with TRBJ1-1; TRBD1 matches at 7 bases. The CDR3 totals 15 residues. J lost 4 bases, V lost 3 bases, and 9 bases had no gene match. Germline lookup yields CDR1 SGDLS and CDR2 YYNGEE. CDR3 nucleotides: TGTGCCAGCAGCGGGGGAGGGGGCAAGGGCACTGAAGCTTTCTTT. As protein: CASSGGGGKGTEAFF.

The V call is TRBV6-5, the J call TRBJ1-1, with 9 bases fitting TRBD1. In germline, CDR1 is MNHEY, CDR2 SVGAGI. The CDR3 has 15 residues. The V segment lost 2 bases and the J segment 4 bases; nucleotides outside the gene matches: 5. CDR3 in amino acids: CASSYADRGGTEAFF. CDR3 nucleotides: TGTGCCAGCAGTTACGCGGACAGGGGAGGCACTGAAGCTTTCTTT.

This clonotype was detected many times. V usage is TRBV12-3 or TRBV12-4 and J usage is TRBJ2-7, with 7 bases fitting TRBD1. The CDR3 consists of 15 residues. With 10 bases clipped from V and 8 bases from J, the junction kept 20 bases outside the gene matches. Here the CDR3 DNA reads TGTGCCACTACAGCAGGGGGACCAGGTGGGGATCAGCAGTACTTC. Translating it yields CATTAGGPGGDQQYF.

This clonotype came up many times. The rearrangement links TRBV2 to TRBJ1-6, with 9 bases aligning to TRBD1. V was pared by 4 bases and J by 10 bases, with 8 bases of the junction left unmatched. The CDR3 consists of 15 residues. The germline gives CDR1 SNHLY, CDR2 FYNNEI. CDR3 sequence (DNA): TGTGCCAGCAGTGCGGGACAGGGAGGAGGCTCACCCCTCCACTTT. This codes for CASSAGQGGGSPLHF.

In this sample, this clonotype turned up once. The V gene is TRBV7-2, the J gene TRBJ2-7, with TRBD2 matching 8 bases. The CDR3 is 15 amino acids. V was pared by 1 base and J by 7 bases, with 9 bases of the junction left unmatched. Germline V CDR1 and CDR2: SGHTA, FQGNSA. In DNA form, the CDR3 reads TGTGCCAGCAGCTTAGTAGGCGGGAGGATGGAAGAGCAGTACTTC. Protein: CASSLVGGRMEEQYF.